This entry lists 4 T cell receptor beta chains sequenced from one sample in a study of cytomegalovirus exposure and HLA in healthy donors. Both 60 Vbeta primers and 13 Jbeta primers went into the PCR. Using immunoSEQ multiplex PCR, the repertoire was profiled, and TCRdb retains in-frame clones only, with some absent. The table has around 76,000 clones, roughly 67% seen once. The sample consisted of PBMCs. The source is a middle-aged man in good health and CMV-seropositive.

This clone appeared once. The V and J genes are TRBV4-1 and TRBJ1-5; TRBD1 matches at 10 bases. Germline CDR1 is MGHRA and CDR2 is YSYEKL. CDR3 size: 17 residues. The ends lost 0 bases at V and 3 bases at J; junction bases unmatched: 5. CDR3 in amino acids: CASSQDIGTGANQPQHF. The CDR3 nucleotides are TGCGCCAGCAGCCAAGACATTGGGACAGGGGCCAATCAGCCCCAGCATTTT.

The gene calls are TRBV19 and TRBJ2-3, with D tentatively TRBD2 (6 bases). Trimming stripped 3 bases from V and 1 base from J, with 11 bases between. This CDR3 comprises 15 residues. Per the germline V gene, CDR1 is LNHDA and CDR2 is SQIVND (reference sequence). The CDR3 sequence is CASSIQGGGTDTQYF. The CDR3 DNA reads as TGTGCCAGTAGTATTCAGGGCGGGGGCACAGATACGCAGTATTTT.

This CDR3 is CASSFGTGYEQYF. The CDR3 DNA reads TGTGCCAGCAGCTTCGGGACAGGGTACGAGCAGTACTTC. The chain joins TRBV11-3 to TRBJ2-7; the match to TRBD1 covers 9 bases. The CDR3 contains 13 residues. Germline trimming cut 3 bases from V and 4 bases from J; bases unmatched to any gene: 1. Germline CDR1 is SGHNT and CDR2 is YENEEA. Full variable domain (remainder filled in from reference TRBV11-3 and TRBJ2-7): EAGVVQSPRYKIIEKKQPVAFWCNPISGHNTLYWYLQNLGQGPELLIRYENEEAVDDSQLPKDRFSAERLKGVDSTLKIQPAELGDSAVYLCASSFGTGYEQYFGPGTRLTVT.

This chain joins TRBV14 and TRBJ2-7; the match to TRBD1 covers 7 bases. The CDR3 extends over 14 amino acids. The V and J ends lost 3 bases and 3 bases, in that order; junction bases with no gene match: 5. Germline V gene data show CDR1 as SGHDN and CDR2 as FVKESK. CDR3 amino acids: CASSHGDSHYEQYF. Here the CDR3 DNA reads TGTGCCAGCAGCCATGGGGACAGTCACTACGAGCAGTACTTC.